The text below deals with one T cell receptor beta chain. Its specific antigen is unknown. There are no base qualities to consult, and no much larger clone falls within one base. CD8 naive samples were obtained by positive selection for CCR7 among CD45RO-negative cells, yielding a CD45RA+CCR7+ population from which TemRA cells were excluded. Donors were healthy HIV-negative adults with no recently reported acute infections or vaccinations. Every donor was a Caucasian adult living in Nashville, Tennessee, USA. Blood was obtained by leukapheresis, after which PBMCs were separated by Ficoll-Histopaque density gradient centrifugation and cryopreserved in liquid nitrogen vapor phase. Analytical flow cytometry was used to check the purity and quantity of each magnetically sorted T cell population. Genomic DNA was isolated from each sorted fraction and quantified by UV absorbance on a Nanodrop 2000c. The data stem from a study of shared clonotypes between healthy human individuals (dated by TCRdb to about 2020). Background for the entire study: The cohort included a few men and a couple of women between 18 and 49 years of age. Each donor's leukapheresis produced roughly between roughly 0.94 and 9.5 billion PBMCs. Different laboratories and diverse techniques were used to prepare libraries and sequence TCR repertoires, to increase sequencing depth and limit assay-specific biases. For each donor, three plates each were used for CD4 naive and CD4 memory, two plates were used for CD8 naive, and one plate was used for CD8 memory. Blood TCR repertoires of a handful of healthy adults were deeply sequenced to estimate repertoire size and the extent of clonotype sharing between individuals.

TCR CDR3 regions were amplified from genomic DNA by multiplex PCR using the deep immunoSEQ assay. Extracted genomic DNA from each cell subset was spread evenly across all wells of several immunoSEQ 96-well plates, with each plate serving as a replicate. For sorted subsets, each replicate PCR was loaded with roughly 190 ng genomic DNA, equivalent to some 31,000 T cell genomes. Purified libraries were measured with a Qubit 3.0 fluorometer, size-checked on a Bioanalyzer 2100, and measured again with the KAPA Library Quantification kit. A separate single-read 150-cycle Illumina NextSeq 550 flow cell was used to sequence each immunoSEQ 96-well plate. The original methods were these. Because the immunoSEQ output included only junctional sequences and no quality scores, the filtering could not be the same as the filtering used for full-length reads. Sequences were annotated with PyIR, a Python wrapper for IgBLAST v1.9, and V/J genes and CDR3 were assigned using IMGT germline references. Any read was removed if the V/J assignment was weak (E-value above 1e-6), the CDR3 was missing, or the read contained stop codons, out-of-frame junctions, or ambiguous translated residues. V3J clonotypes were defined as sequences sharing an identical inferred V gene, J gene, and CDR3 amino acid sequence. To compute the percentage overlap between repertoires, the number of shared unique clonotypes was divided by the size of the smaller repertoire. Three approaches were used to assess repertoire richness: RTK rarefaction, the Chao1 estimator, and Recon v2.1 estimates of unobserved clonotypes. For all TCRbeta clonotypes obtained by the gDNA method from a few donors, generation probabilities were computed with OLGA. TCRdb provides this immuneACCESS table in a form limited to in-frame rearrangements. Some clones are lacking; in checked studies, under half of them reflect an unresolved V gene, and why the rest are absent is not known. V, J and clone size are taken as reported in that table, and D and trimming were inferred from the DNA itself. This sample gives hundreds of thousands of clones in total; around 92% of them show up just once. Around 24% of the sample goes to the ten largest clones.

General findings and caveats noted by the study authors: Even with the large sequencing depth, rarefaction of the sorted-subset datasets indicated that sequencing was incomplete. Compared with non-shared clonotypes, clonotypes shared by all four sorted-subset donors had higher generation probabilities. When a few donors were compared, the shared fraction of clonotypes was about 5.4% for naive CD4, roughly 3.3% for naive CD8, about 2.4% for memory CD4, and roughly 0.4% for memory CD8. Pairwise subsampling indicated that sequencing depth was expected to affect the degree of clonotype sharing among donors. The small number of donors limited the genetic and exposure-history diversity represented. Sampling was limited to blood, and TCR repertoires in tissue likely differ from TCR repertoires in blood. Naive subsets generally had larger estimated clonotype richness than memory subsets did.

The sequence was collected from a man aged 25-40 years in good health. Sequenced material: naive CD8+ T cells sorted from blood. The label giving this sample's cell subset or site can be read as: CD45RA+CCR7+.

CDR3 protein: CASSESLAGGTGELFF. The sequence in DNA is TGCGCCAGCAGTGAGTCTTTAGCGGGAGGGACCGGGGAGCTGTTTTTT. Recombination linked TRBV10-1 to TRBJ2-2, with 11 bases aligning to TRBD2. From the germline V gene (reference sequence), CDR1 is WNHNN and CDR2 is SYGVQD. V lost 0 bases and J lost 5 bases, and the count of bases not matched to a germline gene is 2. Its CDR3 holds 16 amino acids, cysteine through phenylalanine. Just CDR3 DNA is preserved here, 48 bases in frame from base 1.